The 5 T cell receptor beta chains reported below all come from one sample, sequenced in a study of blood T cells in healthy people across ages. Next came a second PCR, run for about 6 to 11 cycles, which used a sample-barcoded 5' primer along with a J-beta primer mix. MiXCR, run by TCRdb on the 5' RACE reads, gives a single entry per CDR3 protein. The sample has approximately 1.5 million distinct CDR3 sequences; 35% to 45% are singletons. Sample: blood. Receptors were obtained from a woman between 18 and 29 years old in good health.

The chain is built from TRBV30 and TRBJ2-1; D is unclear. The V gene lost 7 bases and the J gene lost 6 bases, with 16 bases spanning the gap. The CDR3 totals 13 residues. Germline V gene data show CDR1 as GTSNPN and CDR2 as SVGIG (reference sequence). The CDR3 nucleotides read TGTGCCTTCCGGGCCGTGAGGCGCAATGAGCAGTTCTTC. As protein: CAFRAVRRNEQFF.

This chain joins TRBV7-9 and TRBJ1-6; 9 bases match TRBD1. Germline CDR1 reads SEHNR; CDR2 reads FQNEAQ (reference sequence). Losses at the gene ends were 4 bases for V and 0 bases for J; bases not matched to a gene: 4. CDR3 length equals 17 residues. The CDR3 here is CASSSGQGSSYNSPLHF. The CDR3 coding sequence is TGTGCCAGCAGCTCAGGACAGGGGAGCTCCTATAATTCACCCCTCCACTTT. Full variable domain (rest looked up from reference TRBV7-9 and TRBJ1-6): DTGVSQNPRHKITKRGQNVTFRCDPISEHNRLYWYRQTLGQGPEFLTYFQNEAQLEKSRLLSDRFSAERPKGSFSTLEIQRTEQGDSAMYLCASSSGQGSSYNSPLHFGNGTRLTVT.

The CDR3 sequence: CASSEGGPGGLYGYTF. The DNA for the CDR3 is TGTGCCAGCAGTGAAGGCGGGCCAGGGGGCTTATATGGCTACACCTTC. V is TRBV6-1 and J is TRBJ1-2; TRBD1 agrees at 8 bases. From germline, CDR1 is MNHNS and CDR2 SASEGT. V was pared by 1 base and J by 5 bases, with 9 bases of the junction left unmatched. This CDR3 region has 16 residues.

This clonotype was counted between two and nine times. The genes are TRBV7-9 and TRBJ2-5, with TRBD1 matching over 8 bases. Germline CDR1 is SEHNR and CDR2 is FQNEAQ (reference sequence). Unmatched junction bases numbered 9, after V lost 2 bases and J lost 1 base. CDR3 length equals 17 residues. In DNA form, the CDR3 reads TGTGCCAGCAGCTTAAATTTCCGGACAGGGATCCAAGAGACCCAGTACTTC. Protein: CASSLNFRTGIQETQYF.

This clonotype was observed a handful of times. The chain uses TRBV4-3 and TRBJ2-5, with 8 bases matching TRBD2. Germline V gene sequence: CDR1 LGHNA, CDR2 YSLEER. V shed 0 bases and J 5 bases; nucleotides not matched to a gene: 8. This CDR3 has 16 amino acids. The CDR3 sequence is CASSQDGPGGPETQYF. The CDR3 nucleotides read TGCGCCAGCAGCCAAGATGGTCCGGGAGGGCCGGAGACCCAGTACTTC.